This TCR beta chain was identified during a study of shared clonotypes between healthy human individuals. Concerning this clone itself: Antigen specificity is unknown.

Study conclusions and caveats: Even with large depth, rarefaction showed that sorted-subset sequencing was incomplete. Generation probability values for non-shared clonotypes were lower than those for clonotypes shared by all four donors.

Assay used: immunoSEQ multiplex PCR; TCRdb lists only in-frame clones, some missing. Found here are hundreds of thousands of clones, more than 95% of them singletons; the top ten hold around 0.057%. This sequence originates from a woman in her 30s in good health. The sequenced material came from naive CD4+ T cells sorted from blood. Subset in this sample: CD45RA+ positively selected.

The chain's CDR3 is CASSLPRTGSQRGEQYF. The CDR3, as DNA: TGTGCCAGCAGTTTACCGAGAACCGGGTCACAGCGTGGCGAGCAGTACTTC. The rearrangement uses TRBV28 and TRBJ2-7, with D hard to call. V was clipped by 2 bases and J by 6 bases, with 23 bases between them. CDR3 length: 17 amino acids. Germline V CDR1 and CDR2: MDHEN, SYDVKM.